The 3 T cell receptor beta chains given below trace back to one sample, sequenced in a study of siplizumab effects on memory and regulatory T cells. TCRdb keeps only in-frame clones here, not all; method: immunoSEQ multiplex PCR. The sample includes approximately 3,300 clones, around 47% of them seen just once. Their specific antigens are unknown. Cells of the mixed lymphocyte reaction were cocultured at 37 degrees C for about six days. Specimen: CFSE-low (dividing) CD4+ T cells sorted from an allogeneic mixed lymphocyte reaction. These receptors came from a human donor in good health; the cells came from an allogeneic mixed lymphocyte reaction.

Relative to its sample, this clone is medium-sized. The gene calls are TRBV11-2 and TRBJ2-5, with D possibly matching TRBD2 (5 bases). In germline, CDR1 is SGHAT, CDR2 FQNNGV. This CDR3 spans 13 amino acids. The ends were cut back, 5 bases at V and 3 bases at J, with 10 bases in the middle. The DNA of the CDR3 is TGTGCCAGCAGCCCTGGACTTAAAGAGACCCAGTACTTC. Residues: CASSPGLKETQYF.

J is TRBJ2-2 and V is TRBV5-1, with TRBD1 matching 7 bases. J lost 3 bases, V lost 5 bases, and 4 bases had no gene match. The CDR3 extends over 14 amino acids. Germline loops: CDR1 SGHRS, CDR2 YFSETQ. CDR3 region: CASRTDRDTGELFF. Here the CDR3 DNA reads TGCGCCAGCAGGACCGACAGGGACACCGGGGAGCTGTTTTTT.

This clone occurred a few times. The chain employs TRBV7-6 and TRBJ2-1; 9 bases align to TRBD2. V dropped 5 bases and J dropped 9; count of bases not matched to a gene: 11. Germline CDR1 SGHVS, CDR2 FNYEAQ. CDR3 length: 15 residues. CDR3 in DNA: TGTGCCAGCAGCATTCAGGGCGGGAGGGCCGGTGAGCAGTTCTTC. Translating gives CASSIQGGRAGEQFF.